These 15 T cell receptor beta chains share one sample of origin, sequenced in a study of T cell responses to AZD1222 COVID-19 vaccine. TCRdb keeps only in-frame clones here, not all; method: immunoSEQ multiplex PCR. Of approximately 200,000 clones in the sample, approximately 87% were seen once. The specimen was peripheral blood, collected on day 0 of MenACWY control vaccination. These receptors were taken from an adult in good health.

This sequence joins TRBV24-1 and TRBJ2-6; a possible D gene is TRBD2 (7 bases). This CDR3 is 16 amino acids long. V was pared by 3 bases and J by 2 bases, with 10 bases between. The V gene's germline CDR1 is KGHDR and CDR2 SFDVKD. The CDR3 region has the DNA TGTGCCACCAGTGATAGGGGGGGTACTGGGGCCAACGTCCTGACTTTC. Translation gives CATSDRGGTGANVLTF.

The gene calls are TRBV2 and TRBJ1-4, with TRBD1 as a possible D gene (5 bases). Trimming removed 6 bases from V and 8 bases from J, with 10 bases in between. The CDR3 covers 12 residues. From germline, CDR1 is SNHLY and CDR2 FYNNEI. In DNA form, the CDR3 reads TGTGCCAGCAGCAGGGAAGCCGAAAAACTGTTTTTT. This translates into CASSREAEKLFF.

The rearrangement joins TRBV10-3 to TRBJ1-2; D remains unclear. The CDR3 totals 14 residues. V gave up 2 bases and J gave up 0 bases, with 7 bases separating them. Germline V CDR1 and CDR2: ENHRY, SYGVKD. The CDR3 nucleotides are TGTGCCATCAGTGAGGGCTATTCTAACTATGGCTACACCTTC. Amino acid sequence: CAISEGYSNYGYTF.

The CDR3 loop reads CASSAGLRSSYEQYF. In nucleotides, the CDR3 is TGTGCCAGCAGCGCGGGACTAAGGAGCTCCTACGAGCAGTACTTC. J is TRBJ2-7 and V is TRBV11-2, with 7 bases that match TRBD2. Germline loops: CDR1 SGHAT, CDR2 FQNNGV. This CDR3 region has 15 residues. The trim removed 5 bases at V and 0 bases at J, leaving 7 bases unmatched.

The chain combines TRBV28 with TRBJ1-2; D gene unclear. This CDR3 has 13 residues. Trimming cost V 7 bases and J 10 bases, with 19 bases left between them. Germline assignment: CDR1 MDHEN and CDR2 SYDVKM. CDR3 DNA: TGTGCCAGCACCACTGGACGGCATGACGACTACACCTTC. Its translation is CASTTGRHDDYTF.

The CDR3 sequence: CASSKSGSLSGELFF. The CDR3 DNA sequence: TGTGCCAGCAGCAAGAGCGGGAGCCTCTCCGGGGAGCTGTTTTTT. This chain uses TRBV6-5 with TRBJ2-2; TRBD2 matches 8 bases. The CDR3 sequence is 15 residues long. With 6 bases clipped from V and 6 bases from J, the junction kept 9 bases outside the gene matches. CDR1 is MNHEY, CDR2 SVGAGI, per germline.

This sequence joins TRBV5-1 and TRBJ2-7; no reliable D call. Germline values: CDR1 SGHRS, CDR2 YFSETQ. V lost 4 bases to trimming and J lost 3 bases, with 14 bases between them. CDR3 length: 14 residues. The chain's CDR3 is CASSPLRTGYEQYF. CDR3 bases: TGCGCCAGCAGCCCCTTAAGAACGGGCTACGAGCAGTACTTC. Together with reference TRBV5-1 and TRBJ2-7, the CDR3 gives the full variable domain: KAGVTQTPRYLIKTRGQQVTLSCSPISGHRSVSWYQQTPGQGLQFLFEYFSETQRNKGNFPGRFSGRQFSNSRSEMNVSTLELGDSALYLCASSPLRTGYEQYFGPGTRLTVT.

V gene TRBV4-1 combines with J gene TRBJ2-7; 10 nucleotides agree with TRBD1. Germline lookup yields CDR1 MGHRA and CDR2 YSYEKL. J lost 2 bases, V lost 3 bases, and 10 bases had no gene match. The CDR3 is made up of 17 amino acids. The CDR3 is CASSQGHVTGGTYEQYF. The DNA of the CDR3 is TGCGCCAGCAGCCAGGGCCATGTGACAGGGGGCACCTACGAGCAGTACTTC.

The gene calls are TRBV6-5 and TRBJ1-5; 8 positions agree with TRBD1. The germline V gene has CDR1 MNHEY and CDR2 SVGAGI. This CDR3 comprises 14 residues. With 2 bases clipped from V and 7 bases from J, the junction kept 4 bases outside the gene matches. The CDR3 DNA is TGTGCCAGCAGTTACCAGGGGGCAGGCCAGCCCCAGCATTTT. Amino acid sequence: CASSYQGAGQPQHF.

The chain joins TRBV9 to TRBJ2-7; no definite D call. CDR1 is SGDLS and CDR2 is YYNGEE in the germline V gene. Trimming left V 2 bases short and J 4 bases short, with 13 bases between. This CDR3 region has 14 residues. The CDR3 region is CASSVAGADYEQYF. In nucleotides, the CDR3 is TGTGCCAGCAGCGTGGCAGGCGCTGATTACGAGCAGTACTTC.

The CDR3 region has the DNA TGTGCCAGCAGCTTACCATCGGGAGGGAGCGGGTCTGGAAACACCATATATTTT. As protein: CASSLPSGGSGSGNTIYF. The V call is TRBV7-9, the J call TRBJ1-3, with D unresolved. V was clipped by 2 bases and J by 1 base, with 18 bases between them. CDR1 and CDR2 (germline): SEHNR, FQNEAQ (reference sequence). CDR3 length: 18 residues.

The chain links TRBV5-1 to TRBJ2-1; 10 bases agree with TRBD2. Germline CDR1 reads SGHRS; CDR2 reads YFSETQ. V shed 5 bases, J shed 6 bases, and the junction held 8 bases outside the gene matches. This CDR3 contains 15 residues. Here the CDR3 DNA reads TGCGCCAGCAGTTCCCACCTAGCGGGGGCCAATGAGCAGTTCTTC. Its protein product is CASSSHLAGANEQFF.

The gene calls are TRBV28 and TRBJ1-2, with TRBD1 matching over 8 bases. This CDR3 has 14 amino acids. J gave up 10 bases and V 6 bases, and 13 bases lay outside the gene matches. The germline gives CDR1 MDHEN, CDR2 SYDVKM. CDR3: CASRSPGQALNYTF. The CDR3 region has the DNA TGTGCCAGCAGGTCCCCGGGACAGGCTTTAAACTACACCTTC.

This rearrangement joins TRBV30 to TRBJ2-1; D remains unclear. CDR3 size: 17 residues. The ends were cut back, 1 base at V and 0 bases at J, with 16 bases in the middle. CDR1 is GTSNPN, CDR2 SVGIG, per germline (reference sequence). Written as DNA, the CDR3 is TGTGCCTGGAGTGGTAACATCGGACGGCACTCCTACAATGAGCAGTTCTTC. Its protein is CAWSGNIGRHSYNEQFF.

V gene TRBV5-6 combines with J gene TRBJ1-2; D perhaps matches TRBD1 (6 bases). Trimming removed 4 bases from V and 12 bases from J, with 16 bases in between. This CDR3 contains 12 residues. Germline V gives CDR1 SGHDT, CDR2 YYEEEE. DNA of the CDR3: TGTGCCAGCAGCCGGGGGGCAGGTCTGGACACCTTC. Protein product: CASSRGAGLDTF.